The 5 T cell receptor beta chains given below trace back to one sample, sequenced in a study of beta chain features in type 1 diabetes. Every bit of the isolated RNA underwent reverse transcription, so sequencing read expressed TCRB transcripts. Only in-frame clones appear in the TCRdb table, and some are missing; sequencing was by immunoSEQ multiplex PCR. The table includes around 450,000 clones, 9.5% to 12% detected once. Specimen: naive CD4+ T cells from blood. All receptors derive from a woman between 18 and 29 years old in good health.

This clone was counted only a few times. At the DNA level, this CDR3 is encoded by other sequences in the same sample as well. The chain couples TRBV20-1 to TRBJ2-5, with a tentative D call TRBD2 (6 bases). The germline CDR1 and CDR2 sequences are DFQATT and SNEGSKA (reference sequence). CDR3 length: 11 amino acids. V shed 6 bases and J shed 5 bases, with 10 bases lying between them. The CDR3 spells CSAPSGETQYF. CDR3 nucleotides: TGCAGTGCCCCGAGCGGGGAGACCCAGTACTTC.

The V and J genes are TRBV7-2 and TRBJ2-7; D is ambiguous. Germline lookup yields CDR1 SGHTA and CDR2 FQGNSA. The V end lost 1 base, the J end lost 12 bases, and 16 bases lay between the germline ends. This CDR3 is 13 amino acids long. The CDR3 protein is CASSLEVSARAYF. As DNA, the CDR3 is TGTGCCAGCAGCTTAGAGGTCAGCGCACGGGCGTACTTC.

There are a few counts of this clone. The chain links TRBV4-2 to TRBJ2-2; 7 nucleotides align to TRBD1. The CDR3 runs to 15 residues. The trim removed 1 base at V and 3 bases at J, leaving 2 bases unmatched. Germline assignment: CDR1 LGHNA and CDR2 YNFKEQ. The CDR3 region has the DNA TGTGCCAGCAGCCAAGGACAGGGAGACACCGGGGAGCTGTTTTTT. The encoded protein is CASSQGQGDTGELFF.

The chain employs TRBV5-1 and TRBJ2-3; TRBD2 matches at 14 bases. V dropped 4 bases and J dropped 6; count of bases not matched to a gene: 7. Germline V lookup: CDR1 SGHRS, CDR2 YFSETQ. CDR3 length: 16 residues. CDR3 sequence reads: CASSIGTSGGWDTQYF. CDR3 nucleotides: TGCGCCAGCAGCATCGGGACTAGCGGGGGCTGGGATACGCAGTATTTT.

This clone was found many times. Other DNA sequences in the sample encode the same CDR3. This chain links TRBV18 with TRBJ2-5; D is unresolved. CDR1 KGHSH and CDR2 LQKENI come from the germline V gene. CDR3 length: 11 amino acids. V was cut by 1 base and J by 3 bases, with 0 bases left in between. The CDR3 reads CASSPQETQYF. DNA of the CDR3: TGTGCCAGCTCACCACAAGAGACCCAGTACTTC. Complete variable domain (other parts from reference TRBV18 and TRBJ2-5): NAGVMQNPRHLVRRRGQEARLRCSPMKGHSHVYWYRQLPEEGLKFMVYLQKENIIDESGMPKERFSAEFPKEGPSILRIQQVVRGDSAAYFCASSPQETQYFGPGTRLLVL.